The rows below give T cell receptor beta chains drawn from one sample of a study of blood T cell repertoires in COVID-19. Libraries were prepared by immunoSEQ multiplex PCR; TCRdb keeps only in-frame clonotypes and omits some of them. The sample consists of 80,000 to 100,000 clones, roughly 80% of them appearing once. Sequences were obtained from peripheral blood. The receptors were sampled from a man in his 60s with acute or convalescent COVID-19. CDR3s include the opening cysteine and the closing phenylalanine or tryptophan. A D gene is named only where the DNA matches it firmly. Not all rows give a size; the values are once, few, many and, for expanded clones, a class.

16	NA	TRBV5-6	TRBJ2-5	once	CASSNEARGFQETQYF	TGTGCCAGCAGCAACGAGGCCAGGGGATTCCAAGAGACCCAGTACTTC
14	NA	TRBV7-9	TRBJ2-3	NA	CASSLGLSTDTQYF	TGTGCCAGCAGTCTTGGACTGAGCACAGATACGCAGTATTTT
15	TRBD1	TRBV4-1	TRBJ1-1	few	CASSPGDRPNTEAFF	TGCGCCAGCAGCCCCGGGGACAGGCCGAACACTGAAGCTTTCTTT
17	TRBD1	TRBV10-1	TRBJ2-1	NA	CASSESRAGGSGNEQFF	TGCGCCAGCAGTGAGTCTCGGGCAGGGGGCTCCGGGAATGAGCAGTTCTTC
14	NA	TRBV15	TRBJ1-6	once	CATSREGDDSPLHF	TGTGCCACCAGCAGAGAAGGGGATGATTCACCCCTCCACTTT
15	TRBD1	TRBV5-6	TRBJ1-5	once	CASSLGDRVNQPQHF	TGTGCCAGCAGCTTGGGGGACAGGGTAAATCAGCCCCAGCATTTT
15	TRBD1	TRBV18	TRBJ1-5	NA	CASSPTGGGHQPQHF	TGTGCCAGCTCACCAACAGGGGGGGGGCATCAGCCCCAGCATTTT
15	TRBD1	TRBV5-6	TRBJ2-7	NA	CASSLIGGASYEQYF	TGTGCCAGCAGCTTGATAGGGGGCGCCTCCTACGAGCAGTACTTC
15	TRBD2	TRBV6-5	TRBJ2-1	once	CASRPSGSSYNEQFF	TGTGCCAGCAGGCCCAGCGGGAGCTCCTACAATGAGCAGTTCTTC
15	TRBD1	TRBV4-3	TRBJ2-7	NA	CASSQVLQGVYEQYF	TGCGCCAGCAGCCAAGTGTTACAGGGGGTCTACGAGCAGTACTTC
14	NA	TRBV18	TRBJ2-7	NA	CASSPFSGDYEQYF	TGTGCCAGCTCACCATTCTCAGGGGACTACGAGCAGTACTTC
15	NA	TRBV18	TRBJ1-6	NA	CASSPRAGGDSPLHF	TGTGCCAGCTCACCACGGGCCGGAGGGGATTCACCCCTCCACTTT
13	NA	TRBV12-3/TRBV12-4	TRBJ2-3	NA	CASSLTGTDTQYF	TGTGCCAGCAGTTTAACAGGCACAGATACGCAGTATTTT
16	TRBD2	TRBV4-1	TRBJ2-2	NA	CASSQEASGRTGELFF	TGCGCCAGCAGCCAAGAGGCTAGCGGTCGGACCGGGGAGCTGTTTTTT
14	NA	TRBV5-4	TRBJ2-5	NA	CASSLASIQETQYF	TGTGCCAGCAGCTTGGCCAGTATCCAAGAGACCCAGTACTTC
16	NA	TRBV15	TRBJ2-1	NA	CATSGGGKLGVNEQFF	TGTGCCACCAGCGGAGGCGGGAAATTGGGTGTGAATGAGCAGTTCTTC
15	NA	TRBV19	TRBJ1-1	NA	CASKVSGASNTEAFF	TGTGCCAGTAAAGTTTCGGGAGCCTCCAACACTGAAGCTTTCTTT
15	TRBD1	TRBV7-9	TRBJ1-4	NA	CASSFSGQGYEKLFF	TGTGCCAGCAGCTTCTCGGGACAGGGGTATGAAAAACTGTTTTTT
12	NA	TRBV6-2/TRBV6-3	TRBJ2-7	medium-sized	CASSYHAYEQYF	TGTGCCAGCAGTTACCATGCGTACGAGCAGTACTTC
13	NA	TRBV3-1/TRBV3-2	TRBJ1-2	few	CASSQGQVFGYTF	TGTGCCAGCAGCCAAGGACAGGTTTTTGGCTACACCTTC
15	TRBD1	TRBV25-1	TRBJ2-1	NA	CASSEGDRGVDEQFF	TGTGCCAGCAGTGAAGGGGACAGGGGGGTCGATGAGCAGTTCTTC
14	NA	TRBV5-4	TRBJ2-6	NA	CASSLAAGANVLTF	TGTGCCAGCAGCTTGGCCGCAGGCGCCAACGTCCTGACTTTC
14	NA	TRBV7-8	TRBJ2-3	NA	CASSLRADTDTQYF	TGTGCCAGCAGCTTACGAGCGGACACAGATACGCAGTATTTT
17	TRBD1	TRBV18	TRBJ2-5	NA	CASSPTRTGWEGETQYF	TGTGCCAGCTCACCTACAAGGACAGGGTGGGAAGGAGAGACCCAGTACTTC
11	NA	TRBV25-1	TRBJ1-2	NA	CASSANYGYTF	TGTGCCAGCAGCGCTAACTATGGCTACACCTTC
13	TRBD1	TRBV28	TRBJ2-5	NA	CASSWTGVETQYF	TGTGCCAGCAGTTGGACAGGGGTAGAGACCCAGTACTTC
12	NA	TRBV7-2	TRBJ2-7	NA	CASSSGLGEQYF	TGTGCCAGCAGCTCCGGACTGGGCGAGCAGTACTTC
14	TRBD1	TRBV6-2/TRBV6-3	TRBJ2-3	NA	CASSLGQGIDTQYF	TGTGCCAGCAGCCTGGGACAGGGGATCGATACGCAGTATTTT
15	TRBD2	TRBV19	TRBJ2-2	NA	CASSETGGNTGELFF	TGTGCCAGTAGCGAAACGGGGGGAAATACCGGGGAGCTGTTTTTT
14	TRBD1	TRBV10-1	TRBJ2-7	few	CASSWGQGPYEQYF	TGCGCCAGCAGTTGGGGACAGGGTCCCTACGAGCAGTACTTC
13	NA	TRBV14	TRBJ1-2	NA	CASSQTANYGYTF	TGTGCCAGCAGTCAGACAGCAAACTATGGCTACACCTTC
16	TRBD1	TRBV7-2	TRBJ2-4	NA	CASSLRGQGGKNIQYF	TGTGCCAGCAGCCTACGGGGACAGGGCGGAAAAAACATTCAGTACTTC
17	NA	TRBV4-1	TRBJ1-2	many	CASSHIVPLDKNYGYTF	TGCGCCAGCAGCCATATAGTACCCCTGGACAAGAACTATGGCTACACCTTC
17	TRBD1	TRBV5-5	TRBJ1-2	NA	CASSLLITGGSTIGYTF	TGTGCCAGCAGCCTCCTCATAACAGGGGGCTCGACTATCGGCTACACCTTC
14	TRBD2	TRBV6-2/TRBV6-3	TRBJ2-1	NA	CASSWTSSYNEQFF	TGTGCCAGCAGTTGGACTAGCTCCTACAATGAGCAGTTCTTC
16	TRBD2	TRBV6-2/TRBV6-3	TRBJ2-7	NA	CASSYTLNSGGYEQYF	TGTGCCAGCAGTTACACCTTAAACAGCGGGGGTTACGAGCAGTACTTC
13	NA	TRBV6-2/TRBV6-3	TRBJ1-6	NA	CASSRLSLSPLHF	TGTGCCAGCAGCCGACTGTCCCTTTCACCCCTCCACTTT